This TCR beta chain was profiled in a study of blood T cell repertoires in COVID-19. Looking at the study overall: The United States, Italy and Spain supplied acute and convalescent COVID-19 samples. Nucleic acid was either cDNA or gDNA, and it came from T cells, B-cell-depleted T cells, or PBMCs.

Generated by immunoSEQ multiplex PCR, the TCRdb table keeps only in-frame clones and is missing some. This sample has about 200,000 clones, with just over 85% found just once. The CDR3 sequence is 16 residues long. Sequenced material: peripheral blood. The clonotype comes from a man older than 75 with acute or convalescent COVID-19. This chain links TRBV1 with TRBJ1-2; the table's D call TRBD1 went unverified against the DNA. TRBV1 is assigned pseudogene status. CDR3 region: CTSSQGGQGADCGYTF. CDR3 coding DNA: TGCACCAGCAGCCAGGGGGGACAGGGGGCTGATTGTGGCTACACCTTC.